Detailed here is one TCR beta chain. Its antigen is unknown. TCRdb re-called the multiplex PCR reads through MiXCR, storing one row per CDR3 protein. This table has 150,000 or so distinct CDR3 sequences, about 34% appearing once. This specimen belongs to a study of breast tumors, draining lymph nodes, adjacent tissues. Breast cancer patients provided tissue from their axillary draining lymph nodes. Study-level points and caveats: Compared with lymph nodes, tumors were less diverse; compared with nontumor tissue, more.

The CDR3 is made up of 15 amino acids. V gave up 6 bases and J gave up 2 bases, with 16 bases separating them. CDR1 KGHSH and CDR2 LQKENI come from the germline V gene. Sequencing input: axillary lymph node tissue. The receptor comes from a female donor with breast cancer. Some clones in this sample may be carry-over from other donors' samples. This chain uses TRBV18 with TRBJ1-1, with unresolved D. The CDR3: CASSARTTVNTEAFF. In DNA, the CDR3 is TGTGCCAGCTCGGCCAGGACCACGGTCAACACTGAAGCTTTCTTT.